The clone carrying this T cell receptor (beta chain) showed up just a few times. This sample is part of a study of CD8 T cells in ankylosing spondylitis. Trimming removed 0 bases at V and 2 bases at J, with 10 bases between. Germline assignment: CDR1 SGDLS and CDR2 YYNGEE. The CDR3 extends over 15 amino acids. TCRdb passed the 5' RACE reads through MiXCR, listing each CDR3 protein once. The table has around 29,000 distinct CDR3 sequences, about 5.1% seen once. The TCR originated in a female donor with ankylosing spondylitis or in good health (not recorded which). The source material was blood, either unsorted or a sorted T cell fraction (not recorded which). The V gene is TRBV9, the J gene TRBJ2-3; tentatively, D is TRBD2 (6 bases). The CDR3 nucleotides are TGTGCCAGCAGCGTAGGGACTACTCCCACAGATACGCAGTATTTT. Amino acids: CASSVGTTPTDTQYF.